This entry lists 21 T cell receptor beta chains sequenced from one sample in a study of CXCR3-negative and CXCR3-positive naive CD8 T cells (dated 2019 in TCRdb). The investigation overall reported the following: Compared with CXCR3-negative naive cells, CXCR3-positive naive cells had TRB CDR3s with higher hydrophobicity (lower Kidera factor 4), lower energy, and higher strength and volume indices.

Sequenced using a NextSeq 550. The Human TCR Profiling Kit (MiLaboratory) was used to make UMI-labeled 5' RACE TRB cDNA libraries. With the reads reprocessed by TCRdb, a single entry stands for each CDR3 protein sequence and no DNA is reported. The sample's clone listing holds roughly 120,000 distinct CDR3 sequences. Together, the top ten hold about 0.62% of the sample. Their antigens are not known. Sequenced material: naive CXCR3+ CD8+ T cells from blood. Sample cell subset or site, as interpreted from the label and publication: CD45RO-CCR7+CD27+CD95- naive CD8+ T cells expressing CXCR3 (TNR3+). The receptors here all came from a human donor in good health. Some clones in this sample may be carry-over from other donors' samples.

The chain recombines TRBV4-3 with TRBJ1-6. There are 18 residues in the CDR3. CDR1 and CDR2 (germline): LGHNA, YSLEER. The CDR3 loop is CASSQEDSSGPNNSPLHF.

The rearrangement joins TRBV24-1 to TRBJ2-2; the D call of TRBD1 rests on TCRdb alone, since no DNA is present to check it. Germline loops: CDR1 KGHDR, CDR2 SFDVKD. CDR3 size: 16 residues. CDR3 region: CATSDSDRGDTGELFF.

The CDR3 loop reads CASSLAQGGLESYTF. V gene TRBV7-9 combines with J gene TRBJ1-2; as DNA is missing, the TRBD1 call by TCRdb cannot be tested. The germline V gene encodes CDR1 SEHNR and CDR2 FQNEAQ (reference sequence). The CDR3 has 15 residues.

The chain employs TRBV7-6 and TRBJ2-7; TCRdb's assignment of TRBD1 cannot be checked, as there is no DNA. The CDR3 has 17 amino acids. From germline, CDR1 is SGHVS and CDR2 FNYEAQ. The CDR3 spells CASSLGGRGTGSYEQYF.

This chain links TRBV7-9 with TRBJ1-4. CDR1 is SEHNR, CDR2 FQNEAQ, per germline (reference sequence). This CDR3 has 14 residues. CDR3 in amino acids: CASSLASGGEKLFF.

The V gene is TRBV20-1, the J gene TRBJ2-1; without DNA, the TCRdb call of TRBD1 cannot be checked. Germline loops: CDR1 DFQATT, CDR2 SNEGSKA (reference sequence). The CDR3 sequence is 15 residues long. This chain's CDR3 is CSGRTAGGPYNEQFF.

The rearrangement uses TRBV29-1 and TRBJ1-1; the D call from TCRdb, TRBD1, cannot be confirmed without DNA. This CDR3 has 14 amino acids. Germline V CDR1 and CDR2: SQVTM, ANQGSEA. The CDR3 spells CSVEDPGTSSEAFF.

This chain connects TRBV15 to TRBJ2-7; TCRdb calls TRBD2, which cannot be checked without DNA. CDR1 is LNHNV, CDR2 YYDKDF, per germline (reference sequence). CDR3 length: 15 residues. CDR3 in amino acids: CATSIGGDSSYEQYF.

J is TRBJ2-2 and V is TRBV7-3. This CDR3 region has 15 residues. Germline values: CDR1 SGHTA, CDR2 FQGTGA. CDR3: CASSSDPSNTGELFF.

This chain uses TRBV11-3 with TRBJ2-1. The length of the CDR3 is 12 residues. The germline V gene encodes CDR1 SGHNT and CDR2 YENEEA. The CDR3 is CASSSSSNEQFF.

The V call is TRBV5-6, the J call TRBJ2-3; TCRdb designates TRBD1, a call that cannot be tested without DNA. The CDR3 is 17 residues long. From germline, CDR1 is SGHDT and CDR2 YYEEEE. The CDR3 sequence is CASSPPLWRGPTDTQYF.

Here the CDR3 reads CASSYSNYEQYF. V usage is TRBV6-6 and J usage is TRBJ2-7. Germline CDR1 MNHNY, CDR2 SVGAGI (reference sequence). The CDR3 spans 12 residues.

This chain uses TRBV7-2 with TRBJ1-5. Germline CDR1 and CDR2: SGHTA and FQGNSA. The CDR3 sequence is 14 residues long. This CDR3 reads CASSLGWGNQPQHF. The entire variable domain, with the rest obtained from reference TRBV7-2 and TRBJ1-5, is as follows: GAGVSQSPSNKVTEKGKDVELRCDPISGHTALYWYRQSLGQGLEFLIYFQGNSAPDKSGLPSDRFSAERTGGSVSTLTIQRTQQEDSAVYLCASSLGWGNQPQHFGDGTRLSIL.

The CDR3 loop is CASSSKPDVDPGTDTQYF. The rearrangement joins TRBV5-1 to TRBJ2-3; with no DNA, the TCRdb D assignment of TRBD1 cannot be verified. The length of the CDR3 is 18 residues. CDR1 is SGHRS, CDR2 YFSETQ, per germline.

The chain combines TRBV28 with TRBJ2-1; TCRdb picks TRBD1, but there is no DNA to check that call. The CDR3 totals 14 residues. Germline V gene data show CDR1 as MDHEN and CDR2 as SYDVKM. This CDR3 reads CASSYPPRGNEQFF.

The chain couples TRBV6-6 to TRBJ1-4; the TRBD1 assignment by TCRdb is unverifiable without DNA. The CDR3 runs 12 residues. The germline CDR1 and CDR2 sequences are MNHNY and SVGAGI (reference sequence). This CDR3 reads CASRTVNEKLFF.

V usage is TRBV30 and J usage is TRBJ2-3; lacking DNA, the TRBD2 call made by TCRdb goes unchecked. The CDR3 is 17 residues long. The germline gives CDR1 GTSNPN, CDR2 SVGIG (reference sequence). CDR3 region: CAWSVNGLSRHTDTQYF.

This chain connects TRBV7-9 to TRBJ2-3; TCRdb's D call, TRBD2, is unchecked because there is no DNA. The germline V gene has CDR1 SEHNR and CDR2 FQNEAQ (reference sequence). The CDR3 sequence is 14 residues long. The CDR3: CASSLAGGVDTQYF.

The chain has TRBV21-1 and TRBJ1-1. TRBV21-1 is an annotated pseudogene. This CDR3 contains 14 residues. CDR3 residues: CASSKGSGQTEAFF.

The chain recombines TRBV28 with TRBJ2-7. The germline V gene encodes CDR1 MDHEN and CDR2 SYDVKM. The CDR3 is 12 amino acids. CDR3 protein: CASAVSPYEQYF.

The chain's CDR3 is CATSGLSAADTQYF. The J gene is TRBJ2-3, the V gene TRBV24-1. Germline V gives CDR1 KGHDR, CDR2 SFDVKD. CDR3 size: 14 residues.